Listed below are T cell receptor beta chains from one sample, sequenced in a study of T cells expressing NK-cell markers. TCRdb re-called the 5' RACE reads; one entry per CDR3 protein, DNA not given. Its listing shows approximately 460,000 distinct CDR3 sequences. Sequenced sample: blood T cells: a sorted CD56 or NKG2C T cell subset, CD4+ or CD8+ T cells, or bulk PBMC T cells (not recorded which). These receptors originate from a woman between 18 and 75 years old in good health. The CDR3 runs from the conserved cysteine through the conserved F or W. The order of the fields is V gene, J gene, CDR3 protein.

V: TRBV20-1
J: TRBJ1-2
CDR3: CSARDPRTGSYGYTF

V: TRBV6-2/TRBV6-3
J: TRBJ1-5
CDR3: CASTPLGVSNQPQHF

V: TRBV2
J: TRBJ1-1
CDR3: CASRGQGTANTEAFF

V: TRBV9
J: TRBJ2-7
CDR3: CASSTTSGSHEQYF

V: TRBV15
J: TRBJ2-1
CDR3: CATSRSWAGGTEQFF

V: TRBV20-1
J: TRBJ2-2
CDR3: CSATYPDGELFF

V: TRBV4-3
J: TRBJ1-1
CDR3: CASSHVGVSEAFF

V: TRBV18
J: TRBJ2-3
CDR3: CASSPAPGRKKDTQYF

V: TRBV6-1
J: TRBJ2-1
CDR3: CASSAHTSGKDNEQFF

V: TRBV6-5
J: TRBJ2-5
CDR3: CASSYSTQETQYF

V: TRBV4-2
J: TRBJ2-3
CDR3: CASSHQTSGTTDTQYF

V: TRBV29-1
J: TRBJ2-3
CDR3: CSVDVGLTTDTQYF

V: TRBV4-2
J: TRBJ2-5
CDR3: CASSQGPPETQYF

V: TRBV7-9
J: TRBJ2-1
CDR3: CASSVTGTSRPPEQFF

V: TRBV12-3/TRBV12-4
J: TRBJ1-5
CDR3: CASSLGVRNQPQHF

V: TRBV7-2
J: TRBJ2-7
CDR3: CASSLVGSLYEQYF

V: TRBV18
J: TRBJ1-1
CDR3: CASKSGGENTEAFF

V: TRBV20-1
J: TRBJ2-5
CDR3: CSAPSGGTRAGETQYF

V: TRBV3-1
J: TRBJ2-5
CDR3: CASSQGGRGQYF

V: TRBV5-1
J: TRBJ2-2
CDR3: CASSLDPSSGELFF

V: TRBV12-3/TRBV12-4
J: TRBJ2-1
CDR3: CASSPELGNEQFF

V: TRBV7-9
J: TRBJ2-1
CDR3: CASSPPVWHEQFF

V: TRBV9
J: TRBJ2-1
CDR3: CASSGISGRAPNEQFF

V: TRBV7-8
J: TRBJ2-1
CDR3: CASSRDLGQYNEQFF